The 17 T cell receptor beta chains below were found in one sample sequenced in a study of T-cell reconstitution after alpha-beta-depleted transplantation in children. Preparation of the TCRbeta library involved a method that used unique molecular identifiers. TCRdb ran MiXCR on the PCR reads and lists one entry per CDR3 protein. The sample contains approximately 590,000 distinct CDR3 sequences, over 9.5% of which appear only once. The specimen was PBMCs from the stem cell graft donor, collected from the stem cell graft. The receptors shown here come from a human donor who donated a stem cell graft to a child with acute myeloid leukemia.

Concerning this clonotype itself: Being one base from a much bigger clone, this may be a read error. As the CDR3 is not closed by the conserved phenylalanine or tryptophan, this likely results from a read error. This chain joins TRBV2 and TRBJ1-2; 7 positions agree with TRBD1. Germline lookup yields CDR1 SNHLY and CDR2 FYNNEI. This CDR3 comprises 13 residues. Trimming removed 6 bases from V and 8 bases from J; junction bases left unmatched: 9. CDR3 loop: CASSPDRDHGYTS. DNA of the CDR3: TGTGCCAGCAGCCCCGACAGGGACCACGGCTACACCTCC.

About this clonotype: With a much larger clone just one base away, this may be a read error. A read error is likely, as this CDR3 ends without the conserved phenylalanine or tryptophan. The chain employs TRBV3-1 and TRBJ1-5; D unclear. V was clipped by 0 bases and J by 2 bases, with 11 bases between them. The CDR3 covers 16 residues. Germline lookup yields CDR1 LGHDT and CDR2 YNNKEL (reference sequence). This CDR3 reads CASSQDPGAGNQPQHC. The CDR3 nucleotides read TGTGCCAGCAGCCAAGATCCGGGAGCGGGCAATCAGCCCCAGCATTGT.

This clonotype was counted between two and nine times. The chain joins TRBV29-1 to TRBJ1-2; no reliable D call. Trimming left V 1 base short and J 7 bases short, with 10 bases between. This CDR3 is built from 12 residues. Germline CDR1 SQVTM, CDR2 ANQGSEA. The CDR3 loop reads CSVEVEGSGYTF. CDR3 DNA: TGCAGCGTTGAAGTGGAAGGGTCTGGCTACACCTTC.

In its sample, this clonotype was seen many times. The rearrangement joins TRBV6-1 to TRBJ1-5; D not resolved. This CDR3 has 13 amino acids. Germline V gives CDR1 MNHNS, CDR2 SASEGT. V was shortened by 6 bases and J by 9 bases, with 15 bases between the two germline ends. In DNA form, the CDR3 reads TGTGCCAGCAGCCCAAAGGGAGGGTGGCCCCAGCATTTT. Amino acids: CASSPKGGWPQHF.

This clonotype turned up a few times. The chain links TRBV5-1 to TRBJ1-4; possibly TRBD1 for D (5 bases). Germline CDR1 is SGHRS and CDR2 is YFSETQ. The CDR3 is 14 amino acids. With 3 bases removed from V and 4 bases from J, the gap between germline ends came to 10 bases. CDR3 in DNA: TGCGCCAGCAGCTGGGACGGACGTAATGAAAAACTGTTTTTT. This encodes CASSWDGRNEKLFF. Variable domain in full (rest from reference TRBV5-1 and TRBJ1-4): KAGVTQTPRYLIKTRGQQVTLSCSPISGHRSVSWYQQTPGQGLQFLFEYFSETQRNKGNFPGRFSGRQFSNSRSEMNVSTLELGDSALYLCASSWDGRNEKLFFGSGTQLSVL.

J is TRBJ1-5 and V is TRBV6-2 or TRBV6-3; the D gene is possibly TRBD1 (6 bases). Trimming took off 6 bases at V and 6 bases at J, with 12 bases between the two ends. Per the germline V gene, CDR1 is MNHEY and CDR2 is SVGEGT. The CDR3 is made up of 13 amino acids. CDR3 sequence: CASRLTGPQPQHF. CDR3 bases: TGTGCCAGCAGACTAACAGGGCCTCAGCCCCAGCATTTT.

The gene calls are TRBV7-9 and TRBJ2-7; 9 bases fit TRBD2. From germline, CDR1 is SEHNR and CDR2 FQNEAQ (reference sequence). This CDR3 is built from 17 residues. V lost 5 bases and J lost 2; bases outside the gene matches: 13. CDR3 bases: TGTGCCAGCAGCCCAGGAGGTGGAGCGGGAGGAACCTACGAGCAGTACTTC. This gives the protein CASSPGGGAGGTYEQYF.

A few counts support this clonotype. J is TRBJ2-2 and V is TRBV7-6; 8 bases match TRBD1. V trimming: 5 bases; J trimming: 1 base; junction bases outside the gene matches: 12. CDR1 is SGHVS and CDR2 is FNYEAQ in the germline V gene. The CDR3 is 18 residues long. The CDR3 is CASSPIGGGTGNTGELFF. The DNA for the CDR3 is TGTGCCAGCAGCCCCATCGGAGGCGGGACAGGGAACACCGGGGAGCTGTTTTTT. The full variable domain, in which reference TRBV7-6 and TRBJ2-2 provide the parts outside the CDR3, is GAGVSQSPRYKVTKRGQDVALRCDPISGHVSLYWYRQALGQGPEFLTYFNYEAQQDKSGLPNDRFSAERPEGSISTLTIQRTEQRDSAMYRCASSPIGGGTGNTGELFFGEGSRLTVL.

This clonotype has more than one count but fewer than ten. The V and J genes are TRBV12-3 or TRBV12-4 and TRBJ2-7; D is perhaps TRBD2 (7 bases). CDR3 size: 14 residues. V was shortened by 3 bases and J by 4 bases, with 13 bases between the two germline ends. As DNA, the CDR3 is TGTGCCAGCAGTTTTAGGGGGGGGAGTTACGAGCAGTACTTC. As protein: CASSFRGGSYEQYF.

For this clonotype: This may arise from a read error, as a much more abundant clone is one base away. CDR3 sequence: CASSQETSGDTYEQYF. DNA of the CDR3: TGTGCCAGCAGCCAAGAGACGTCAGGGGATACCTACGAGCAGTACTTC. The rearrangement uses TRBV3-1 and TRBJ2-7; possible D gene TRBD1, 6 bases. Looked up from germline, CDR1 is LGHDT and CDR2 is YNNKEL (reference sequence). V shed 0 bases and J shed 2 bases, with 14 bases lying between them. The CDR3 consists of 16 residues.

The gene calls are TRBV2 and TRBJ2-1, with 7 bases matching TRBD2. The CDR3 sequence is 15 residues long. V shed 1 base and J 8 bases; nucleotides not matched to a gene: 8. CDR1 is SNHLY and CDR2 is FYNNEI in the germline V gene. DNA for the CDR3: TGTGCCAGCAGTGAAGACAGGCTTCGGGGGGATGAGCAGTTCTTC. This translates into CASSEDRLRGDEQFF.

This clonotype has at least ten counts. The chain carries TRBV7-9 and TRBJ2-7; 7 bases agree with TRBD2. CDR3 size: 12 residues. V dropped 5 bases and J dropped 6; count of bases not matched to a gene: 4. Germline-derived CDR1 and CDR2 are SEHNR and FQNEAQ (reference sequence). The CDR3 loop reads CASSHPGGEQYF. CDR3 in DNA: TGTGCCAGCAGCCACCCGGGAGGCGAGCAGTACTTC.

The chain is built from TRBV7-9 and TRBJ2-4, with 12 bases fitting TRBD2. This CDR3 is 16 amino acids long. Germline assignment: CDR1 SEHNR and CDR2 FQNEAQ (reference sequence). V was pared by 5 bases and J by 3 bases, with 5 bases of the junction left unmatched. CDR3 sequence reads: CASSPLAGGIKNIQYF. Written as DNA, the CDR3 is TGTGCCAGCAGCCCACTAGCGGGAGGAATCAAAAACATTCAGTACTTC.

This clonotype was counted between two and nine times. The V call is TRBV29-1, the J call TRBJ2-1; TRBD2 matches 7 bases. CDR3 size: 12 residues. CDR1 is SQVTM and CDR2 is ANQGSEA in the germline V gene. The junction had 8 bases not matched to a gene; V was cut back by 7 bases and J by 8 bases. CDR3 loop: CSGAGTGHEQFF. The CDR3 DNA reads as TGCAGCGGAGCGGGAACCGGGCATGAGCAGTTCTTC.

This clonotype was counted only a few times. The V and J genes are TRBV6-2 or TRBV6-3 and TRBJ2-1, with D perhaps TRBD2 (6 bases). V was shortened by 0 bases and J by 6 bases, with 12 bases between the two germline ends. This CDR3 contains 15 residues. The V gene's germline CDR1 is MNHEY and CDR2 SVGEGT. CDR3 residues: CASSYSGGNSNEQFF. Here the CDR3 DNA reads TGTGCCAGCAGTTACTCCGGCGGGAATTCCAATGAGCAGTTCTTC.

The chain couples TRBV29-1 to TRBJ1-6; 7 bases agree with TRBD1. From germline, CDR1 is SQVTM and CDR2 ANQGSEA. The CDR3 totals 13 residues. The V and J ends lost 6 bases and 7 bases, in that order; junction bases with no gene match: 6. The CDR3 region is CSVTTGRNSPLHF. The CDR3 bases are TGCAGCGTAACGACAGGGCGAAATTCACCCCTCCACTTT.

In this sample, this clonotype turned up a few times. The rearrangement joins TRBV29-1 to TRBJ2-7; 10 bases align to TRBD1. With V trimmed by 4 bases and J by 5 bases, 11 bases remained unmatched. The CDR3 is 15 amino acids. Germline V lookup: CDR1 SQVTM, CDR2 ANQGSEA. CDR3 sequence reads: CSVAINRDRGHEQYF. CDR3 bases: TGCAGCGTTGCCATTAACCGGGACAGGGGCCACGAGCAGTACTTC.